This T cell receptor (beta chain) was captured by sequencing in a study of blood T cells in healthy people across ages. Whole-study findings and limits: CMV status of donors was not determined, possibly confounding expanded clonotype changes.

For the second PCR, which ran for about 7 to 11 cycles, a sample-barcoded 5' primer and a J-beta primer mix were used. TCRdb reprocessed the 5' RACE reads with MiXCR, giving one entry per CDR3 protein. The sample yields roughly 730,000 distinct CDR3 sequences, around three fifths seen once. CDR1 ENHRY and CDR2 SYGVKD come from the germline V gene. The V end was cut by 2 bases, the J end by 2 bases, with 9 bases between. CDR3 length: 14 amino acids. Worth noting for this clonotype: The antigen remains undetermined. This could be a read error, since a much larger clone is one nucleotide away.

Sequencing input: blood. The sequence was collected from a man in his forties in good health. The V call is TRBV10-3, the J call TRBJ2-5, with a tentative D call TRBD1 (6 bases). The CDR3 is CAISEAGAQETQYF. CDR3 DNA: TGTGCCATCAGTGAGGCAGGGGCGCAAGAGACCCAGTACTTC.